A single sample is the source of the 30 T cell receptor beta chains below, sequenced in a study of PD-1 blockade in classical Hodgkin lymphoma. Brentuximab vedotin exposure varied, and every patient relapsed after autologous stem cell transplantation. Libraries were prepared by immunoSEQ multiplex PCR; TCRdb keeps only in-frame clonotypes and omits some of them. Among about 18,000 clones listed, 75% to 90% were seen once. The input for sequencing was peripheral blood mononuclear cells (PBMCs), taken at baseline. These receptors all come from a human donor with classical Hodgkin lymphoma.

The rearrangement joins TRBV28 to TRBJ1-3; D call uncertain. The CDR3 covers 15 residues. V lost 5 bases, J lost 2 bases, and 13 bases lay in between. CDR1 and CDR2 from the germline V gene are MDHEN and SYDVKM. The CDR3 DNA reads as TGTGCCAGCAGTCTCATGGGAACGGCTGGAAACACCATATATTTT. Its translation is CASSLMGTAGNTIYF.

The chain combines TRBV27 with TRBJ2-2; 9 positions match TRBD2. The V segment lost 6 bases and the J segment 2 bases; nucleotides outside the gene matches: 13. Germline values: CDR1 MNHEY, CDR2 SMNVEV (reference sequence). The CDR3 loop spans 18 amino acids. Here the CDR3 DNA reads TGTGCCAGCAGCCCTAGATGGGCTAGCGGGGTTAACACCGGGGAGCTGTTTTTT. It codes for CASSPRWASGVNTGELFF.

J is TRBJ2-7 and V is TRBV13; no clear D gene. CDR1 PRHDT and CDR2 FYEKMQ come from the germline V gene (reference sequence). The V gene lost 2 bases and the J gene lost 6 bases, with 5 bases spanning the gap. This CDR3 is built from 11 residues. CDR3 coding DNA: TGTGCCAGCAGCTTAATCGTCGAGCAGTACTTC. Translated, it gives CASSLIVEQYF.

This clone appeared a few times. This CDR3 is CASREGTGGGYTF. The CDR3 DNA follows: TGTGCCAGCAGGGAAGGGACAGGGGGCGGCTACACCTTC. The chain uses TRBV6-9 and TRBJ1-2, with TRBD1 matching over 12 bases. Germline V gene sequence: CDR1 MNHGY, CDR2 SVAAGI. The V segment lost 6 bases and the J segment 8 bases; nucleotides outside the gene matches: 4. This CDR3 is built from 13 residues.

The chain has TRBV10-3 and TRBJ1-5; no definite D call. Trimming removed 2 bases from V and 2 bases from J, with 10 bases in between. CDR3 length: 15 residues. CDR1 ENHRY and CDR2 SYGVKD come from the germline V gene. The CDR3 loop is CAISEGGYRNQPQHF. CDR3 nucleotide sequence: TGTGCCATCAGTGAGGGAGGGTACCGCAATCAGCCCCAGCATTTT.

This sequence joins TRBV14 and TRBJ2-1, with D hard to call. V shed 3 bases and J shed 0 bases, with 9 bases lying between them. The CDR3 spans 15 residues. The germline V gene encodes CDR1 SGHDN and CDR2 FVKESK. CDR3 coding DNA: TGTGCCAGCAGCCAGGGCCTAGGCTCCTACAATGAGCAGTTCTTC. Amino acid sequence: CASSQGLGSYNEQFF.

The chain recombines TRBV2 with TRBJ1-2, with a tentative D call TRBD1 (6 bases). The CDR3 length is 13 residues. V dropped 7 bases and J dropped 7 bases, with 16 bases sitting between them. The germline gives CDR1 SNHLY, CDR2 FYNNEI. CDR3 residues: CASKNPGAGGYTF. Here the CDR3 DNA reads TGTGCCAGCAAAAATCCGGGGGCAGGTGGCTACACCTTC.

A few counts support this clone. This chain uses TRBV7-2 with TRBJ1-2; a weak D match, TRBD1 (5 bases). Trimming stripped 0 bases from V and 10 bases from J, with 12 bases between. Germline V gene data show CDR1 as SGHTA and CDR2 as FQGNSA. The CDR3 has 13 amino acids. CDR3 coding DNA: TGTGCCAGCAGCTTAGCGGATCCAGGGACCTACACCTTC. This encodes CASSLADPGTYTF.

In nucleotides, the CDR3 is TGCGCCAGCAGCTTGAAAGTGGGACACTACAATGAGCAGTTCTTC. It translates to CASSLKVGHYNEQFF. This chain joins TRBV5-1 and TRBJ2-1; D might be TRBD1 (6 bases). The CDR3 length is 15 residues. The ends were cut back, 1 base at V and 3 bases at J, with 11 bases in the middle. Germline values: CDR1 SGHRS, CDR2 YFSETQ.

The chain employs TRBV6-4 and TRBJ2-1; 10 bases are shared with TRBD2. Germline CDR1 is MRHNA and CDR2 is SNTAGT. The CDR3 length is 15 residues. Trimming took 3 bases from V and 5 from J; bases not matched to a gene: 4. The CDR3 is CASSETTSGHNEQFF. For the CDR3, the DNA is TGTGCCAGCAGTGAAACGACTAGCGGGCACAATGAGCAGTTCTTC.

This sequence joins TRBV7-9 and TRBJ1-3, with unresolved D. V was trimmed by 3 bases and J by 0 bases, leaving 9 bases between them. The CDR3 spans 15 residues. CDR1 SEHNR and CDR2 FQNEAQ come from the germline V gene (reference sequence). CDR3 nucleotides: TGTGCCAGCAGCTTCAGCGCAGGCTCTGGAAACACCATATATTTT. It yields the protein CASSFSAGSGNTIYF.

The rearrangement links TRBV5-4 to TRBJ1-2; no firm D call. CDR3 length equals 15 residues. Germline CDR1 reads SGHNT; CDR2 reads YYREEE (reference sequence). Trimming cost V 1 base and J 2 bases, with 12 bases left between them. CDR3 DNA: TGTGCCAGCAGCTTGTATAGCCGGCAGAACTATGGCTACACCTTC. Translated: CASSLYSRQNYGYTF.

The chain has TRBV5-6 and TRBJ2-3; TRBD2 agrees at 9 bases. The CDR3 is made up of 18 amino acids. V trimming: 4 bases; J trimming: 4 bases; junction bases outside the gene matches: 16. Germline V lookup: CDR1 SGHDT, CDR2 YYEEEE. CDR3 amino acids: CASSQTGTSSLGADTQYF. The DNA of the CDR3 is TGTGCCAGCAGCCAAACCGGGACTAGCTCTCTCGGCGCAGATACGCAGTATTTT. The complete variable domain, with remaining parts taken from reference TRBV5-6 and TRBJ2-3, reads DAGVTQSPTHLIKTRGQQVTLRCSPKSGHDTVSWYQQALGQGPQFIFQYYEEEERQRGNFPDRFSGHQFPNYSSELNVNALLLGDSALYLCASSQTGTSSLGADTQYFGPGTRLTVL.

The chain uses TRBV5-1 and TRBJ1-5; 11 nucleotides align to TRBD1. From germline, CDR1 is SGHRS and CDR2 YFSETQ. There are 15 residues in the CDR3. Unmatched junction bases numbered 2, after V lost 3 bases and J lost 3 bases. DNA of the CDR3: TGCGCCAGCAGCTCGGGACAGGGGGACAATCAGCCCCAGCATTTT. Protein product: CASSSGQGDNQPQHF.

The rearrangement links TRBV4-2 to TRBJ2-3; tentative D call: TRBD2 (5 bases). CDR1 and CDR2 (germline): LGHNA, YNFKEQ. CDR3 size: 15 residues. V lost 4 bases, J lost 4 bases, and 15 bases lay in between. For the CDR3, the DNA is TGTGCCAGCAGCCCCTTCGACGGGGTCTCAGATACGCAGTATTTT. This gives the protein CASSPFDGVSDTQYF.

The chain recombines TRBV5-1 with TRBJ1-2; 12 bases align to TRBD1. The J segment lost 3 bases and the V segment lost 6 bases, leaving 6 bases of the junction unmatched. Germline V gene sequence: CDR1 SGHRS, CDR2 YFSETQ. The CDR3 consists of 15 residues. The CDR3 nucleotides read TGCGCCAGCATGCCGGGACAGGGGGCTTACTATGGCTACACCTTC. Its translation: CASMPGQGAYYGYTF.

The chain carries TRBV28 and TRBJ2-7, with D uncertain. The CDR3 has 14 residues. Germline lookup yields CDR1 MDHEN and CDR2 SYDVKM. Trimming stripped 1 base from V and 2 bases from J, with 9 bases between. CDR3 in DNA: TGTGCCAGCAGTTTATACCGAGTCACCTACGAGCAGTACTTC. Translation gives CASSLYRVTYEQYF.

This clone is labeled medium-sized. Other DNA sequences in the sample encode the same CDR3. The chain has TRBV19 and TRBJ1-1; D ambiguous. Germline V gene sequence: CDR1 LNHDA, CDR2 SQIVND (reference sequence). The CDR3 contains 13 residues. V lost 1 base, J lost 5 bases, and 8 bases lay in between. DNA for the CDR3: TGTGCCAGTAGTATAGGGACGGCTACTGAAGCTTTCTTT. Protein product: CASSIGTATEAFF.

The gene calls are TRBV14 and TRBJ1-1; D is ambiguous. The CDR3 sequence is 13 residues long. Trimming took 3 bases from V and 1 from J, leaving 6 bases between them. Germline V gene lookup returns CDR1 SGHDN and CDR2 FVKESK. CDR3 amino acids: CASSQHQNTEAFF. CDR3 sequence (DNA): TGTGCCAGCAGCCAGCACCAGAACACTGAAGCTTTCTTT.

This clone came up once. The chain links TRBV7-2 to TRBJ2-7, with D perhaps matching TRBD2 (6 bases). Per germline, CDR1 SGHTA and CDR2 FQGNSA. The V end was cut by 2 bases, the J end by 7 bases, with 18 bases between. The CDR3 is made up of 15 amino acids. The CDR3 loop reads CASSLKPGGVGEQYF. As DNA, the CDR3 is TGTGCCAGCAGCTTAAAACCCGGAGGGGTGGGGGAGCAGTACTTC.

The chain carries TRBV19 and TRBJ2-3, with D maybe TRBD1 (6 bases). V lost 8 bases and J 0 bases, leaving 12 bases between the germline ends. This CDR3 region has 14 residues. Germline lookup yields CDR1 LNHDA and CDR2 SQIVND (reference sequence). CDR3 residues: CASGNRESTDTQYF. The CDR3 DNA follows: TGTGCCAGTGGTAACAGGGAGAGCACAGATACGCAGTATTTT.

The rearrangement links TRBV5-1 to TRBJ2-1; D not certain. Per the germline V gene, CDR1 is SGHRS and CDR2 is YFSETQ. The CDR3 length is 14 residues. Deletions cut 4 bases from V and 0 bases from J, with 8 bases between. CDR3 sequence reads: CASSPPGSYNEQFF. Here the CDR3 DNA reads TGCGCCAGCAGCCCCCCGGGCTCCTACAATGAGCAGTTCTTC.

The CDR3 here is CSVGVTGTIAFF. DNA for the CDR3: TGCAGCGTTGGGGTAACAGGGACGATAGCTTTCTTT. The chain recombines TRBV29-1 with TRBJ1-1, with D possibly being TRBD1 (6 bases). The V gene lost 4 bases and the J gene lost 10 bases, with 16 bases spanning the gap. The CDR3 is 12 amino acids. Germline values: CDR1 SQVTM, CDR2 ANQGSEA.

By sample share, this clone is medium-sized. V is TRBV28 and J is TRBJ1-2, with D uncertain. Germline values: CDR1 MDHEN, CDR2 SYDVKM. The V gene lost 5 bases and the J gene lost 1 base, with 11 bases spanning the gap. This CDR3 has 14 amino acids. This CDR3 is CASSRVALNYGYTF. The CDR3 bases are TGTGCCAGCAGTAGGGTGGCGCTTAACTATGGCTACACCTTC.

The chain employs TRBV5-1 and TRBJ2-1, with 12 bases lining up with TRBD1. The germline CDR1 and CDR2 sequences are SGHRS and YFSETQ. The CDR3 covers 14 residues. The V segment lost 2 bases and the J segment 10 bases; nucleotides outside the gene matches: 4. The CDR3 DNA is TGCGCCAGCAGCTTTGGGGACAGGGGGCACGAGCAGTTCTTC. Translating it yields CASSFGDRGHEQFF. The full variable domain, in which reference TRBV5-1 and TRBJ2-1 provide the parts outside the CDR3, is KAGVTQTPRYLIKTRGQQVTLSCSPISGHRSVSWYQQTPGQGLQFLFEYFSETQRNKGNFPGRFSGRQFSNSRSEMNVSTLELGDSALYLCASSFGDRGHEQFFGPGTRLTVL.

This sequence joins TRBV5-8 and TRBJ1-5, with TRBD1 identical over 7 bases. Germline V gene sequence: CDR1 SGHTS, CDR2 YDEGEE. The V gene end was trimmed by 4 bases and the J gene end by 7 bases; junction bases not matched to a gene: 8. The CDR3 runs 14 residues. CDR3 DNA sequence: TGTGCCAGCAGCCTGACAGGGTTCGGGCAGCCCCAGCATTTT. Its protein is CASSLTGFGQPQHF.

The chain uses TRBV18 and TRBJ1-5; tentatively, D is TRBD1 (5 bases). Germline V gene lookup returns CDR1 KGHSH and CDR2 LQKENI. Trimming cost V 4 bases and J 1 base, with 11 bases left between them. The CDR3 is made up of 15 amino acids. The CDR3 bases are TGTGCCAGCTCACTTGGGACGGGGAGCAATCAGCCCCAGCATTTT. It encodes CASSLGTGSNQPQHF.

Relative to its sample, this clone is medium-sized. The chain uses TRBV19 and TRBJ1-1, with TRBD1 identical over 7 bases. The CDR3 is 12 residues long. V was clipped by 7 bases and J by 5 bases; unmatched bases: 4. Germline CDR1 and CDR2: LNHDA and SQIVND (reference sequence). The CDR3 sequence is CASKQGMTEAFF. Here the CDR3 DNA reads TGTGCCAGTAAACAGGGGATGACTGAAGCTTTCTTT.

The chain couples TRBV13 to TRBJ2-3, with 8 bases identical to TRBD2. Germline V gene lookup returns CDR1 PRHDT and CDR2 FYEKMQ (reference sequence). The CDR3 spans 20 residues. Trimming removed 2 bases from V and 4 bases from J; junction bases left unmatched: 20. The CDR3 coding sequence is TGTGCCAGCAGCTTATACAGTCGGGGACTAGGGAGGTCCCTGGCAGATACGCAGTATTTT. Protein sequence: CASSLYSRGLGRSLADTQYF.

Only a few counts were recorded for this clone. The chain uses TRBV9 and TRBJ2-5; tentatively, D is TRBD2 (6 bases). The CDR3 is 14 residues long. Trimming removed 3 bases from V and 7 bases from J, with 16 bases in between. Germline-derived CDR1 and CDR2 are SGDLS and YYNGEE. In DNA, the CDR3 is TGTGCCAGCAGCGGGTTAATTATGGGGGGGACCCAGTACTTC. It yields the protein CASSGLIMGGTQYF.